The present T cell receptor (beta chain) was sequenced within a study of shared clonotypes between healthy human individuals. The wider study: The study used three CD4 naive, three CD4 memory, two CD8 naive and one CD8 memory plate per donor.

Donors had no recently reported acute infections or vaccinations and were HIV-negative. This CDR3 contains 13 residues. V lost 3 bases to trimming and J lost 5 bases, with 9 bases between them. Germline V gene lookup returns CDR1 SGHVS and CDR2 FNYEAQ. Evenly divided among several immunoSEQ plates was the genomic DNA of each subset. The protocol was immunoSEQ multiplex PCR, while the TCRdb copy is restricted to in-frame clones and leaves out a portion. The data contain some 2,500,000 clones, about nine tenths of them singletons. The J gene is TRBJ2-3, the V gene TRBV7-6; no clear D gene. This receptor was identified in a man between 18 and 29 years old in good health. Some clones in this sample may be carry-over from other donors' samples. The sample taken for sequencing was naive CD4+ T cells from PBMCs. Subset defined: CD45RA+ positively selected. CDR3 coding DNA: TGTGCCAGCAGCTTCAGAAGTGGAGATACGCAGTATTTT. The encoded protein is CASSFRSGDTQYF.